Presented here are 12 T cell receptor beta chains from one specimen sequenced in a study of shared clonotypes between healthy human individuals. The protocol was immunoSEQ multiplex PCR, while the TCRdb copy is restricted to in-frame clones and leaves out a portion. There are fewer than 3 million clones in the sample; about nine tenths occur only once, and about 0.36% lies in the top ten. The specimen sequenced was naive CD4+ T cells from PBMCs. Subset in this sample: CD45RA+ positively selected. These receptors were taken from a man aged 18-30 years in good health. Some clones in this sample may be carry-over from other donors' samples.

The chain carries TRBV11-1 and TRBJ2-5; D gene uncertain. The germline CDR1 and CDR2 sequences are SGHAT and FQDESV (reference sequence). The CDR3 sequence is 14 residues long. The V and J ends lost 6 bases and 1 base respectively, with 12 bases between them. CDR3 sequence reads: CASRPSRFQETQYF. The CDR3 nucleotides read TGTGCCAGCAGACCCTCACGGTTCCAAGAGACCCAGTACTTC.

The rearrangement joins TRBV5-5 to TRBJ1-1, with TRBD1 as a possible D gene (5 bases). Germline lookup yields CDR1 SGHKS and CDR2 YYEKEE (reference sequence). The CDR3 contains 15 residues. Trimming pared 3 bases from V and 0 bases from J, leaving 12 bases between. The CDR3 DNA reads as TGTGCCAGCAGCTCCAGGGCCCCGGTGAACACTGAAGCTTTCTTT. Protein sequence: CASSSRAPVNTEAFF.

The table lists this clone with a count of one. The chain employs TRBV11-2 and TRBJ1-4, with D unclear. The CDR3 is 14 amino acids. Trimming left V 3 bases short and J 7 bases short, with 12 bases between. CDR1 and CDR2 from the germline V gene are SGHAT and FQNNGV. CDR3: CASSFTSLGEKLFF. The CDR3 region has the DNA TGTGCCAGCAGCTTCACGTCCTTAGGTGAAAAACTGTTTTTT.

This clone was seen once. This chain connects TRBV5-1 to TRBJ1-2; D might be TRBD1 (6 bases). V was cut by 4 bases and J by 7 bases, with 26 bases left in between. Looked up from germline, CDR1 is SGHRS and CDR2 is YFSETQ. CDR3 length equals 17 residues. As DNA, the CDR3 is TGCGCCAGCAGCACAATAGGGGGAAAGGCGTTCCAAGGTGGCTACACCTTC. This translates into CASSTIGGKAFQGGYTF.

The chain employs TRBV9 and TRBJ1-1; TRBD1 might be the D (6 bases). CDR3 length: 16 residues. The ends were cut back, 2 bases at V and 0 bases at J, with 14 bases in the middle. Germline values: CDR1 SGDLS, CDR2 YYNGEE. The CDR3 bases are TGTGCCAGCAGCGTGGGAGGGGGGACCATGAACACTGAAGCTTTCTTT. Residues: CASSVGGGTMNTEAFF.

CDR3 protein: CASSDNYNPYNEQFF. CDR3 coding DNA: TGTGCCAGCAGCGATAACTACAACCCCTACAATGAGCAGTTCTTC. The V and J genes are TRBV7-3 and TRBJ2-1, with D unresolved. The CDR3 has 15 residues. Trimming pared 5 bases from V and 2 bases from J, leaving 13 bases between. Germline lookup yields CDR1 SGHTA and CDR2 FQGTGA.

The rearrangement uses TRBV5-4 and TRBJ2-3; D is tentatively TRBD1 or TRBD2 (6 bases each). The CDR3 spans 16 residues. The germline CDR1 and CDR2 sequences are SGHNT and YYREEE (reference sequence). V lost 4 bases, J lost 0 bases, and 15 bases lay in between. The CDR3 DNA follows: TGTGCCAGCAGCCCACTAGGGGGACTCAGCACAGATACGCAGTATTTT. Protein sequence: CASSPLGGLSTDTQYF.

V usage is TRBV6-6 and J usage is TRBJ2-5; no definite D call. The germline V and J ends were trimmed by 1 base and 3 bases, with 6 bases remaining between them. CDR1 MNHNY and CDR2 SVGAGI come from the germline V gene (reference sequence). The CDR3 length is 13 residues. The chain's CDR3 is CASSYWDKETQYF. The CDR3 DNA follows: TGTGCCAGCAGTTACTGGGATAAAGAGACCCAGTACTTC.

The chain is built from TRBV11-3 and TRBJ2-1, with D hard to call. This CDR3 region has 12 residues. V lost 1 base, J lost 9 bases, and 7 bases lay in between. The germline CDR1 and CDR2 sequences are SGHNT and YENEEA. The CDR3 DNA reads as TGTGCCAGCAGCTTAGTTCCAAGTGAGCAGTTCTTC. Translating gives CASSLVPSEQFF.

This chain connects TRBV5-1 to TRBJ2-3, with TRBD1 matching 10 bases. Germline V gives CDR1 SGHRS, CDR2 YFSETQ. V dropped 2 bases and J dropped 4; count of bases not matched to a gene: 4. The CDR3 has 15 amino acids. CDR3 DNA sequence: TGCGCCAGCAGCTTTGGACAGGGGGTAGCAGATACGCAGTATTTT. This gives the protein CASSFGQGVADTQYF.

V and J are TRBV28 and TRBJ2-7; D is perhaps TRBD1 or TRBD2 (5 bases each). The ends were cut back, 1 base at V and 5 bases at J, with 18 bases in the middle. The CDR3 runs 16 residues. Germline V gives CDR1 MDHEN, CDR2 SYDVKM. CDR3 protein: CASSLSVAGTYDEQYF. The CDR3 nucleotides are TGTGCCAGCAGTTTATCAGTTGCAGGGACCTATGACGAGCAGTACTTC.

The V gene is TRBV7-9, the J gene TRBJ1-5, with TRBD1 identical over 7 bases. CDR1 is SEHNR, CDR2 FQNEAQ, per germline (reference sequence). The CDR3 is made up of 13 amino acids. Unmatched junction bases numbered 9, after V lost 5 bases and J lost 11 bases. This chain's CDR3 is CASSPGGVGSQHF. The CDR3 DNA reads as TGTGCCAGCAGCCCAGGGGGGGTGGGGTCCCAGCATTTT.